A single T cell receptor beta chain is shown here with its context. Its antigen is not identified. Amplification of TCR beta used genomic DNA extracted from peripheral blood. The data belong to a study of T cell repertoires in aging, cancer and after chemotherapy. The wider study: Pre- and post-chemotherapy samples were paired from glioblastoma patients treated with temozolomide-based therapy.

Deletions cut 1 base from V and 7 bases from J, with 5 bases between. This CDR3 is built from 12 residues. Per germline, CDR1 SGHTA and CDR2 FQGNSA. Study-level results: These repertoire data do not allow conclusions about immunological memory after chemotherapy.

A mixed TRB-A/B primer pool amplified rearranged TRB by multiplex touch-down PCR. MiXCR was run by TCRdb on the multiplex PCR reads, yielding one entry per CDR3 protein. This table holds 2,000 or so distinct CDR3 sequences, roughly a fifth found once. This sequence originates from a human donor with a solid tumor. The V and J genes are TRBV7-2 and TRBJ1-5; D is unclear. The sequenced sample was blood. The CDR3: CASSLDGQPQHF. The CDR3 nucleotides read TGTGCCAGCAGCTTAGATGGCCAGCCCCAGCATTTT.